The 15 T cell receptor beta chains presented below share a single source sample, sequenced in a study of blood T cell repertoires in COVID-19. Method: immunoSEQ multiplex PCR; TCRdb's copy keeps in-frame clones and lacks some. The sample gives around 250,000 clones, over 80% of which show up once; about 1.9% is in the top ten. Sequenced: peripheral blood. The receptors derive from a man aged 30 to 45 who had recovered from COVID-19.

The V gene is TRBV12-3 or TRBV12-4, the J gene TRBJ2-3; D not certain. This CDR3 spans 13 amino acids. Trimming stripped 1 base from V and 3 bases from J, with 5 bases between. As DNA, the CDR3 is TGTGCCAGCAGTTTAGAACAGACAGATACGCAGTATTTT. Protein sequence: CASSLEQTDTQYF.

This clone was seen only once. The rearrangement uses TRBV5-5 and TRBJ2-3, with 10 bases aligning to TRBD1. The CDR3 covers 15 residues. V was clipped by 3 bases and J by 7 bases; unmatched bases: 8. Germline V CDR1 and CDR2: SGHKS, YYEKEE (reference sequence). The CDR3 protein is CASSSWTGGRYTQYF. The CDR3 DNA is TGTGCCAGCAGCTCATGGACAGGGGGAAGATATACGCAGTATTTT.

V is TRBV6-5 and J is TRBJ2-1; D unresolved. Trimming left V 5 bases short and J 0 bases short, with 11 bases between. The CDR3 length is 15 residues. CDR1 MNHEY and CDR2 SVGAGI come from the germline V gene. The CDR3 region has the DNA TGTGCCAGCAGTCTATCTAGGAGCTCCTACAATGAGCAGTTCTTC. Translated: CASSLSRSSYNEQFF.

This clone was found once. The V and J genes are TRBV20-1 and TRBJ2-7; no reliable D call. This CDR3 contains 11 residues. Trimming removed 3 bases at V and 3 bases at J, with 6 bases between. Germline CDR1 is DFQATT and CDR2 is SNEGSKA (reference sequence). As DNA, the CDR3 is TGCAGTGCTAGGGCAGGCTACGAGCAGTACGTC. Its translation is CSARAGYEQYV.

The rearrangement links TRBV2 to TRBJ1-1, with D unclear. The V end was cut by 9 bases, the J end by 2 bases, with 7 bases between. The CDR3 runs 11 residues. Germline V lookup: CDR1 SNHLY, CDR2 FYNNEI. The CDR3 DNA follows: TGTGCCAGATCGGGTAACACTGAAGCTTTCTTT. It is translated as CARSGNTEAFF.

The chain links TRBV7-2 to TRBJ1-2, with D tentatively TRBD1 (6 bases). V was cut by 3 bases and J by 0 bases, with 11 bases left in between. There are 15 residues in the CDR3. The germline V gene has CDR1 SGHTA and CDR2 FQGNSA. CDR3 loop: CASSLLDSPNYGYTF. CDR3 nucleotides: TGTGCCAGCAGCTTGCTGGACAGTCCTAACTATGGCTACACCTTC. Together with reference TRBV7-2 and TRBJ1-2, the CDR3 gives the full variable domain: GAGVSQSPSNKVTEKGKDVELRCDPISGHTALYWYRQSLGQGLEFLIYFQGNSAPDKSGLPSDRFSAERTGGSVSTLTIQRTQQEDSAVYLCASSLLDSPNYGYTFGSGTRLTVV.

This rearrangement joins TRBV2 to TRBJ1-3; D perhaps matches TRBD1 (6 bases). The CDR3 extends over 15 amino acids. CDR1 is SNHLY and CDR2 is FYNNEI in the germline V gene. V was shortened by 5 bases and J by 1 base, with 12 bases between the two germline ends. CDR3 coding DNA: TGTGCCAGCAGTAAACAGGGATCTTCTGGAAACACCATATATTTT. Protein product: CASSKQGSSGNTIYF.

The genes are TRBV5-4 and TRBJ2-1, with TRBD1 matching over 12 bases. This CDR3 is built from 15 residues. Germline V gives CDR1 SGHNT, CDR2 YYREEE (reference sequence). The J segment lost 8 bases and the V segment lost 4 bases, leaving 7 bases of the junction unmatched. CDR3 amino acids: CASSIGTGGTDEQFF. CDR3 bases: TGTGCCAGCAGCATCGGGACAGGGGGCACGGATGAGCAGTTCTTC.

The V call is TRBV10-1, the J call TRBJ2-3, with 7 bases aligning to TRBD2. The CDR3 has 15 amino acids. Germline V gene sequence: CDR1 WNHNN, CDR2 SYGVQD (reference sequence). The ends lost 2 bases at V and 4 bases at J; junction bases unmatched: 6. CDR3 in amino acids: CASSEGGVRADTQYF. CDR3 DNA: TGCGCCAGCAGTGAGGGGGGGGTCCGGGCAGATACGCAGTATTTT.

The chain carries TRBV6-6 and TRBJ2-3, with 12 positions matching TRBD2. CDR3 length: 15 residues. Germline lookup yields CDR1 MNHNY and CDR2 SVGAGI (reference sequence). V was pared by 5 bases and J by 5 bases, with 5 bases of the junction left unmatched. The CDR3 is CASSQTSGGGDTQYF. The CDR3 DNA is TGTGCCAGCAGTCAGACTAGCGGGGGTGGAGATACGCAGTATTTT.

The gene calls are TRBV7-9 and TRBJ1-2; D is unclear. Germline V gives CDR1 SEHNR, CDR2 FQNEAQ (reference sequence). This CDR3 is built from 11 residues. V was clipped by 10 bases and J by 7 bases, with 13 bases between them. The CDR3 sequence: CAKTRSRGYTF. The CDR3 DNA is TGTGCCAAAACGCGTTCTCGTGGCTACACCTTC. Complete variable domain (other parts from reference TRBV7-9 and TRBJ1-2): DTGVSQNPRHKITKRGQNVTFRCDPISEHNRLYWYRQTLGQGPEFLTYFQNEAQLEKSRLLSDRFSAERPKGSFSTLEIQRTEQGDSAMYLCAKTRSRGYTFGSGTRLTVV.

This chain connects TRBV21-1 to TRBJ2-2; no DNA check was done on the table's D call, TRBD2. TRBV21-1 is given as a pseudogene. The CDR3 runs to 17 residues. CDR3 in amino acids: CASSEGLAGDRTGELFF. The CDR3, as DNA: TGTGCCAGCAGCGAAGGACTAGCGGGGGACCGCACCGGGGAGCTGTTTTTT.

V and J are TRBV5-1 and TRBJ2-6, with 9 bases identical to TRBD1. Germline V gene sequence: CDR1 SGHRS, CDR2 YFSETQ. This CDR3 has 18 residues. With 0 bases clipped from V and 1 base from J, the junction kept 5 bases outside the gene matches. CDR3 region: CASSLVGQGPSGANVLTF. The CDR3 DNA is TGCGCCAGCAGCTTGGTGGGACAGGGTCCGTCTGGGGCCAACGTCCTGACTTTC.

On this clone itself: This specimen includes other DNA sequences encoding the same CDR3. The chain combines TRBV9 with TRBJ1-1; D ambiguous. Germline CDR1 reads SGDLS; CDR2 reads YYNGEE. The CDR3 runs 13 residues. Trimming stripped 0 bases from V and 1 base from J, with 4 bases between. The CDR3 protein is CASSVAGNTEAFF. For the CDR3, the DNA is TGTGCCAGCAGCGTAGCGGGGAACACTGAAGCTTTCTTT. Combining the CDR3 with reference TRBV9 and TRBJ1-1 gives the whole variable domain DSGVTQTPKHLITATGQRVTLRCSPRSGDLSVYWYQQSLDQGLQFLIQYYNGEERAKGNILERFSAQQFPDLHSELNLSSLELGDSALYFCASSVAGNTEAFFGQGTRLTVV.

J is TRBJ1-2 and V is TRBV5-1; unclear D gene. CDR1 is SGHRS and CDR2 is YFSETQ in the germline V gene. V shed 0 bases and J shed 3 bases, with 12 bases lying between them. The CDR3 spans 15 residues. The CDR3, as DNA: TGCGCCAGCAGCTTGGACAGTGGAAGTTACTATGGCTACACCTTC. Translated: CASSLDSGSYYGYTF.